This T cell receptor beta chain was retrieved from a study of molecular identifiers for immune sequencing clone quantification. Methods described previously, with TCR primers listed, were used for bulk TCR libraries. One entry per CDR3 protein results from TCRdb running MiXCR on the PCR reads. The profile shows about 86,000 distinct CDR3 sequences, around 27% of them singletons. Naive CD8 T cells were sorted, and the gate applied was CD8+CD4-CCR7+CD45RA+. This clonotype was recorded many times. V lost 3 bases to trimming and J lost 7 bases, with 6 bases between them. Germline V gene data show CDR1 as MGHRA and CDR2 as YSYEKL. The length of the CDR3 is 12 residues.

Material for sequencing was naive CD8+ T cells from blood, with Jurkat cell RNA spiked in. Subset denoted: FACS-sorted CD8+CD4-CCR7+CD45RA+ naive T cells. V usage is TRBV4-1 and J usage is TRBJ1-4, with D uncertain. This clonotype was sampled from a human donor in good health. Some libraries in this study had Jurkat cell RNA spiked in. The CDR3 bases are TGCGCCAGCAGCCAGGGCGGTGAAAAACTGTTTTTT. Translating it yields CASSQGGEKLFF.